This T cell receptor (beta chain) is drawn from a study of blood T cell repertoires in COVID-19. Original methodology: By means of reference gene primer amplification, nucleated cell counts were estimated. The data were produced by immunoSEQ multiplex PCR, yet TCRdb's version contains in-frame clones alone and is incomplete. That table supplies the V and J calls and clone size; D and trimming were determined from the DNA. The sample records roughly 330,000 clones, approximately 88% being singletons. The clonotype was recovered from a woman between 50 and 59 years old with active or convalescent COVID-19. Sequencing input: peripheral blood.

CDR3 in amino acids: CASSGQGAGDGYTF. CDR3 DNA: TGTGCCAGCAGCGGACAGGGGGCCGGGGATGGCTACACCTTC. The chain has TRBV7-2 and TRBJ1-2; 11 bases align to TRBD1. The V gene's germline CDR1 is SGHTA and CDR2 FQGNSA. The CDR3 runs 14 residues. Trimming took 5 bases from V and 6 from J; bases not matched to a gene: 5.